These 7 T cell receptor beta chains share one sample of origin, sequenced in a study of blood T cell repertoires in COVID-19. Repertoires were generated with immunoSEQ multiplex PCR, while TCRdb's copy carries only in-frame clones and drops some. The sample shows 150,000 to 200,000 clones, roughly 87% of them seen only once. What was sequenced was PBMCs or T cells enriched from blood (not recorded which). The receptors were gathered from a woman aged 25 to 39 who had recovered from COVID-19.

CDR3 sequence: CASSLTGGAEKLFF. The CDR3 bases are TGCGCCAGCAGCTTAACAGGGGGCGCCGAAAAACTGTTTTTT. The chain carries TRBV5-1 and TRBJ1-4, with TRBD1 matching over 9 bases. The CDR3 loop spans 14 amino acids. With 2 bases clipped from V and 8 bases from J, the junction kept 4 bases outside the gene matches. Germline V CDR1 and CDR2: SGHRS, YFSETQ. Filled out from reference TRBV5-1 and TRBJ1-4, the complete variable domain reads KAGVTQTPRYLIKTRGQQVTLSCSPISGHRSVSWYQQTPGQGLQFLFEYFSETQRNKGNFPGRFSGRQFSNSRSEMNVSTLELGDSALYLCASSLTGGAEKLFFGSGTQLSVL.

This clone is a singleton in its sample. The genes are TRBV24-1 and TRBJ2-1; 11 bases align to TRBD2. In germline, CDR1 is KGHDR, CDR2 SFDVKD. This CDR3 is 14 amino acids long. V lost 7 bases, J lost 7 bases, and 5 bases stayed unmatched. The CDR3 spells CATSLAGGRNEQFF. The CDR3 nucleotides are TGTGCCACCAGCCTAGCGGGAGGTCGTAATGAGCAGTTCTTC.

The V gene is TRBV6-5, the J gene TRBJ2-3; D perhaps matches TRBD2 (6 bases). This CDR3 has 15 residues. Germline values: CDR1 MNHEY, CDR2 SVGAGI. The germline V and J ends were trimmed by 8 bases and 2 bases, with 17 bases remaining between them. DNA for the CDR3: TGTGCCAGCCTCTCACCGGGACTGGACACAGATACGCAGTATTTT. Translated, it gives CASLSPGLDTDTQYF.

This sequence joins TRBV12-3 or TRBV12-4 and TRBJ2-1; possibly TRBD1 for D (5 bases). The CDR3 is 13 residues long. V was clipped by 1 base and J by 4 bases, with 5 bases between them. Here the CDR3 reads CASSLGQYNEQFF. CDR3 sequence (DNA): TGTGCCAGCAGTTTAGGACAGTACAATGAGCAGTTCTTC.

The DNA of the CDR3 is TGTGCCAGCACCAAATGGGCGGGGGGCCCCGGGAACACCGGGGAGCTGTTTTTT. The encoded protein is CASTKWAGGPGNTGELFF. The rearrangement uses TRBV7-9 and TRBJ2-2; TRBD2 agrees at 8 bases. The junction had 14 bases not matched to a gene; V was cut back by 7 bases and J by 1 base. The CDR3 has 18 amino acids. Germline V gene data show CDR1 as SEHNR and CDR2 as FQNEAQ (reference sequence). The entire variable domain, with the rest obtained from reference TRBV7-9 and TRBJ2-2, is as follows: DTGVSQNPRHKITKRGQNVTFRCDPISEHNRLYWYRQTLGQGPEFLTYFQNEAQLEKSRLLSDRFSAERPKGSFSTLEIQRTEQGDSAMYLCASTKWAGGPGNTGELFFGEGSRLTVL.

V gene TRBV4-2 combines with J gene TRBJ1-1; D remains ambiguous. Trimming removed 0 bases at V and 0 bases at J, with 5 bases between. Germline V gene lookup returns CDR1 LGHNA and CDR2 YNFKEQ. This CDR3 spans 14 amino acids. The CDR3 here is CASSQDRMNTEAFF. The CDR3 bases are TGTGCCAGCAGCCAAGACAGGATGAACACTGAAGCTTTCTTT.

The chain combines TRBV5-1 with TRBJ1-2, with unresolved D. The length of the CDR3 is 12 residues. Germline V CDR1 and CDR2: SGHRS, YFSETQ. Trimming left V 5 bases short and J 8 bases short, with 13 bases between. CDR3 DNA sequence: TGCGCCAGCAGTTGGCCAGGTGACGGCTACACCTTC. Its translation is CASSWPGDGYTF.